This TCR beta chain came from a study of T cells in Graves' hyperthyroidism and ophthalmopathy. Between the trimmed V and J ends, which lost 8 bases and 4 bases, there was a span of 12 bases. CDR3 length: 13 residues. From germline, CDR1 is MNHNS and CDR2 SASEGT. TCR beta CDR3 sequences were amplified from RNA transcripts. HTBI primers were employed in a first-round RT-PCR of the TCR CDR3. TCRdb used MiXCR to reprocess the multiplex PCR reads, holding one entry per CDR3 protein. The profile shows about 420,000 distinct CDR3 sequences, less than 20% of them singletons. This clonotype was recorded many times. Diagnoses used clinical symptoms, serum thyroxine and TRAb, thyroid ultrasound and orbital computed tomography.

Input material: blood. The TCR comes from a woman aged 18-29 years with Graves' hyperthyroidism. The chain joins TRBV6-1 to TRBJ2-1; D uncertain. The CDR3 sequence is CASRVPLYNEQFF. The CDR3 DNA follows: TGTGCCAGCCGTGTTCCCCTTTACAATGAGCAGTTCTTC.